Within the sample, the clone carrying this T cell receptor (beta chain) is medium-sized. The trim removed 2 bases at V and 4 bases at J, leaving 6 bases unmatched. From germline, CDR1 is MRHNA and CDR2 SNTAGT. The CDR3 covers 16 residues. This record comes from a study of T cell responses to AZD1222 COVID-19 vaccine. Produced via immunoSEQ multiplex PCR; TCRdb's table is partial and in-frame only. In the table there are about 79,000 clones, about four fifths of which are singletons. This specimen consisted of peripheral blood, obtained 28 days after the second AZD1222 dose. This clonotype was sampled from an adult who received the AZD1222 COVID-19 vaccine. The rearrangement joins TRBV6-4 to TRBJ2-3; TRBD2 matches at 10 bases. CDR3 amino acids: CASSDGAGGSSDTQYF. CDR3 nucleotide sequence: TGTGCCAGCAGTGACGGAGCGGGAGGGTCGTCAGATACGCAGTATTTT.